These 27 T cell receptor beta chains were sequenced from one sample in a study of PD-L1 blockade in urothelial cancer. Documented time point: pretreatment peripheral blood. Libraries were prepared by immunoSEQ multiplex PCR; TCRdb keeps only in-frame clonotypes and omits some of them. This sample has around 100,000 clones, with 90% found just once. Material: PBMCs, obtained around atezolizumab (anti-PD-L1) treatment. The receptors were sampled from a man in his 60s with urothelial cancer.

This clone was detected only a few times. The chain has TRBV2 and TRBJ2-7; the D gene is possibly TRBD2 (6 bases). V was clipped by 3 bases and J by 4 bases, with 10 bases between them. Germline V CDR1 and CDR2: SNHLY, FYNNEI. This CDR3 has 13 amino acids. CDR3 DNA: TGTGCCAGCAGTGACGGGGACTTGTACGAGCAGTACTTC. Translating it yields CASSDGDLYEQYF.

J is TRBJ2-7 and V is TRBV18, with 12 bases aligning to TRBD1. The CDR3 covers 17 residues. Germline CDR1 reads KGHSH; CDR2 reads LQKENI. V lost 0 bases and J lost 4; bases outside the gene matches: 7. The CDR3 loop reads CASSPPGTGGAVYEQYF. In DNA form, the CDR3 reads TGTGCCAGCTCACCACCGGGGACAGGGGGCGCGGTGTACGAGCAGTACTTC.

The chain uses TRBV5-6 and TRBJ2-3; TRBD2 aligns across 8 bases. The V gene end was trimmed by 3 bases and the J gene end by 0 bases; junction bases not matched to a gene: 3. The length of the CDR3 is 15 residues. Germline assignment: CDR1 SGHDT and CDR2 YYEEEE. In nucleotides, the CDR3 is TGTGCCAGCAGCTCCAAGCGGGGGAGCACAGATACGCAGTATTTT. Translated, it gives CASSSKRGSTDTQYF.

V gene TRBV2 combines with J gene TRBJ2-3; D gene unclear. V was shortened by 6 bases and J by 6 bases, with 16 bases between the two germline ends. This CDR3 contains 14 residues. Germline CDR1 is SNHLY and CDR2 is FYNNEI. CDR3 loop: CASSETLDLDTQYF. Here the CDR3 DNA reads TGTGCCAGCAGCGAGACCCTAGATCTTGATACGCAGTATTTT.

This clone turned up a few times. The chain carries TRBV25-1 and TRBJ2-1, with TRBD1 identical over 8 bases. The CDR3 runs 13 residues. Trimming cost V 6 bases and J 8 bases; bases outside gene matches: 6. CDR1 and CDR2 (germline): MGHDK, SYGVNS. Here the CDR3 reads CASSPDRVHEQFF. CDR3 nucleotide sequence: TGTGCCAGCAGCCCGGACAGGGTCCATGAGCAGTTCTTC. Based on the CDR3 plus reference TRBV25-1 and TRBJ2-1, the full variable domain is EADIYQTPRYLVIGTGKKITLECSQTMGHDKMYWYQQDPGMELHLIHYSYGVNSTEKGDLSSESTVSRIRTEHFPLTLESARPSHTSQYLCASSPDRVHEQFFGPGTRLTVL.

This chain links TRBV15 with TRBJ1-1, with D possibly TRBD1 on 5 matching bases. CDR1 is LNHNV, CDR2 YYDKDF, per germline (reference sequence). Trimming removed 1 base at V and 0 bases at J, with 15 bases between. There are 17 residues in the CDR3. CDR3 loop: CATSRGARGDMNTEAFF. CDR3 nucleotides: TGTGCCACCAGCAGAGGGGCTCGGGGGGATATGAACACTGAAGCTTTCTTT.

The V call is TRBV6-5, the J call TRBJ2-1; 7 positions agree with TRBD1. With V trimmed by 6 bases and J by 5 bases, 10 bases remained unmatched. Germline V gene data show CDR1 as MNHEY and CDR2 as SVGAGI. This CDR3 spans 15 amino acids. The CDR3 here is CASSSRRQGDNEQFF. DNA of the CDR3: TGTGCCAGCAGCTCACGGAGACAGGGAGACAATGAGCAGTTCTTC.

The genes are TRBV11-2 and TRBJ1-1; D not resolved. The CDR3 consists of 14 residues. The ends were cut back, 4 bases at V and 5 bases at J, with 14 bases in the middle. Germline-derived CDR1 and CDR2 are SGHAT and FQNNGV. The CDR3 bases are TGTGCCAGCAGCTCGGACGGGGTCCGAACTGAAGCTTTCTTT. Its protein is CASSSDGVRTEAFF.

The chain employs TRBV13 and TRBJ1-6; D unclear. Per germline, CDR1 PRHDT and CDR2 FYEKMQ (reference sequence). This CDR3 contains 17 residues. Between the trimmed V and J ends, which lost 6 bases and 0 bases, there was a span of 15 bases. CDR3 bases: TGTGCCAGCAGTTCTAACGGGATAAGCTCCTATAATTCACCCCTCCACTTT. Translated, it gives CASSSNGISSYNSPLHF.

A single count supports this clone. V gene TRBV10-2 combines with J gene TRBJ2-7; 11 bases are a match to TRBD2. Germline loops: CDR1 WSHSY, CDR2 SAAADI. The trim removed 8 bases at V and 5 bases at J, leaving 20 bases unmatched. The CDR3 loop spans 18 amino acids. The CDR3: CASARTGLAVEKRDEQYF. CDR3 nucleotide sequence: TGCGCCAGCGCCCGAACGGGACTAGCGGTCGAAAAACGGGACGAGCAGTACTTC.

This clone was counted a single time. The V call is TRBV7-2, the J call TRBJ2-7, with no clear D. The CDR3 has 16 amino acids. V was clipped by 1 base and J by 2 bases, with 15 bases between them. Germline V gives CDR1 SGHTA, CDR2 FQGNSA. The DNA of the CDR3 is TGTGCCAGCAGCTTAGTAGCCCCGGTCTTAACCTACGAGCAGTACTTC. It codes for CASSLVAPVLTYEQYF. Full variable domain (missing parts from reference TRBV7-2 and TRBJ2-7): GAGVSQSPSNKVTEKGKDVELRCDPISGHTALYWYRQSLGQGLEFLIYFQGNSAPDKSGLPSDRFSAERTGGSVSTLTIQRTQQEDSAVYLCASSLVAPVLTYEQYFGPGTRLTVT.

CDR3 protein: CASTGDSETQYF. Written as DNA, the CDR3 is TGTGCCAGCACGGGGGATTCGGAGACCCAGTACTTC. The rearrangement links TRBV9 to TRBJ2-5, with TRBD2 as a possible D gene (6 bases). Looked up from germline, CDR1 is SGDLS and CDR2 is YYNGEE. This CDR3 has 12 amino acids. V was trimmed by 6 bases and J by 5 bases, leaving 11 bases between them.

The chain uses TRBV19 and TRBJ2-1; D may be TRBD1 (5 bases). CDR1 and CDR2 (germline): LNHDA, SQIVND (reference sequence). CDR3 length: 14 residues. V lost 9 bases to trimming and J lost 4 bases, with 16 bases between them. The CDR3 DNA reads as TGTGCCAGCATAAGGGGCCCTCAGTACAATGAGCAGTTCTTC. Translation: CASIRGPQYNEQFF.

Only one count was recorded for this clone. This chain links TRBV19 with TRBJ1-5; 7 bases fit TRBD1. The CDR3 is 15 amino acids. CDR1 is LNHDA and CDR2 is SQIVND in the germline V gene (reference sequence). Losses at the gene ends were 10 bases for V and 1 base for J; bases not matched to a gene: 10. The CDR3 is CATTATGLSNQPQHF. CDR3 bases: TGTGCCACCACAGCGACAGGGCTCAGCAATCAGCCCCAGCATTTT. The full variable domain, rest sourced from reference TRBV19 and TRBJ1-5, is DGGITQSPKYLFRKEGQNVTLSCEQNLNHDAMYWYRQDPGQGLRLIYYSQIVNDFQKGDIAEGYSVSREKKESFPLTVTSAQKNPTAFYLCATTATGLSNQPQHFGDGTRLSIL.

The chain is built from TRBV5-4 and TRBJ2-7; 11 bases fit TRBD2. V was clipped by 4 bases and J by 7 bases; unmatched bases: 13. This CDR3 comprises 16 residues. The germline V gene has CDR1 SGHNT and CDR2 YYREEE (reference sequence). CDR3 DNA sequence: TGTGCCAGCAGCACCCCGACTAGCGGGATTAACGGGGAGCAGTACTTC. Its protein is CASSTPTSGINGEQYF. Full variable domain (remainder filled in from reference TRBV5-4 and TRBJ2-7): ETGVTQSPTHLIKTRGQQVTLRCSSQSGHNTVSWYQQALGQGPQFIFQYYREEENGRGNFPPRFSGLQFPNYSSELNVNALELDDSALYLCASSTPTSGINGEQYFGPGTRLTVT.

This chain uses TRBV9 with TRBJ2-5; possibly TRBD1 for D (6 bases). Trimming removed 4 bases from V and 5 bases from J, with 15 bases in between. Germline V gene lookup returns CDR1 SGDLS and CDR2 YYNGEE. The CDR3 loop spans 14 amino acids. CDR3 residues: CASSPQGVGETQYF. The DNA for the CDR3 is TGTGCCAGCAGCCCACAGGGTGTTGGGGAGACCCAGTACTTC.

The chain carries TRBV28 and TRBJ2-3; 9 nucleotides agree with TRBD2. Losses at the gene ends were 3 bases for V and 2 bases for J; bases not matched to a gene: 6. The CDR3 runs 16 residues. Germline loops: CDR1 MDHEN, CDR2 SYDVKM. The CDR3 loop is CASSLILAGNTDTQYF. The CDR3, as DNA: TGTGCCAGCAGTTTGATCCTAGCGGGAAACACAGATACGCAGTATTTT.

The chain is built from TRBV4-1 and TRBJ2-2; possibly TRBD1 for D (6 bases). From germline, CDR1 is MGHRA and CDR2 YSYEKL. This CDR3 has 16 residues. Trimming shortened V by 0 bases and J by 4 bases, and 12 bases separated the two germline ends. For the CDR3, the DNA is TGCGCCAGCAGCCAAGACCCCGGGACACGCACCGGGGAGCTGTTTTTT. It encodes CASSQDPGTRTGELFF.

This clone appeared a few times. This chain links TRBV5-1 with TRBJ1-1; 11 bases are shared with TRBD1. The ends lost 4 bases at V and 4 bases at J; junction bases unmatched: 3. This CDR3 region has 14 residues. Germline CDR1 reads SGHRS; CDR2 reads YFSETQ. CDR3 nucleotides: TGCGCCAGCAGCACCGGGACAGGGGGCACTGAAGCTTTCTTT. Translated, it gives CASSTGTGGTEAFF.

This clone was seen a single time. V gene TRBV4-3 combines with J gene TRBJ2-3, with a weak D call TRBD2 (6 bases). Germline CDR1 LGHNA, CDR2 YSLEER. Trimming removed 1 base from V and 5 bases from J, with 13 bases in between. This CDR3 is 15 amino acids long. CDR3 residues: CASSQGRDSRDTQYF. DNA for the CDR3: TGCGCCAGCAGCCAAGGGCGGGACTCTAGAGATACGCAGTATTTT.

This clone appeared once. V is TRBV7-2 and J is TRBJ2-3; the match to TRBD2 covers 8 bases. Trimming took 2 bases from V and 1 from J; bases not matched to a gene: 2. Germline CDR1 and CDR2: SGHTA and FQGNSA. The length of the CDR3 is 15 residues. In nucleotides, the CDR3 is TGTGCCAGCAGCTTATCAGCGGGGGGCACAGATACGCAGTATTTT. Translation gives CASSLSAGGTDTQYF.

The CDR3 protein is CASSGDRANYGYTF. In DNA form, the CDR3 reads TGTGCCAGCAGCGGAGACAGGGCTAACTATGGCTACACCTTC. This chain connects TRBV7-2 to TRBJ1-2; 7 nucleotides match TRBD1. The CDR3 extends over 14 amino acids. Germline CDR1 reads SGHTA; CDR2 reads FQGNSA. Trimming took 5 bases from V and 0 from J; bases not matched to a gene: 3.

This clone was observed a few times. This chain uses TRBV11-3 with TRBJ2-3; 12 bases line up with TRBD2. J was trimmed by 2 bases and V by 5 bases; bases with no gene match: 8. This CDR3 has 17 amino acids. From germline, CDR1 is SGHNT and CDR2 YENEEA. CDR3 sequence: CASSTGLAGFDTDTQYF. The CDR3 DNA follows: TGTGCCAGCAGCACGGGACTAGCGGGTTTTGACACAGATACGCAGTATTTT.

The chain is built from TRBV19 and TRBJ1-2; 10 bases map to TRBD1. CDR1 and CDR2 (germline): LNHDA, SQIVND (reference sequence). Germline trimming cut 7 bases from V and 8 bases from J; bases unmatched to any gene: 13. The CDR3 is 15 residues long. This CDR3 reads CASKGDRGLSQGYTF. The CDR3 DNA sequence: TGTGCCAGTAAGGGGGACAGGGGTCTATCTCAAGGCTACACCTTC.

This clone was seen just once. V and J are TRBV5-1 and TRBJ2-7, with 8 bases identical to TRBD2. The germline gives CDR1 SGHRS, CDR2 YFSETQ. CDR3 length: 14 amino acids. Trimming cost V 4 bases and J 4 bases; bases outside gene matches: 7. This CDR3 is CASSPGGGKYEQYF. The DNA for the CDR3 is TGCGCCAGCAGCCCGGGGGGGGGAAAGTACGAGCAGTACTTC. Filled out from reference TRBV5-1 and TRBJ2-7, the complete variable domain reads KAGVTQTPRYLIKTRGQQVTLSCSPISGHRSVSWYQQTPGQGLQFLFEYFSETQRNKGNFPGRFSGRQFSNSRSEMNVSTLELGDSALYLCASSPGGGKYEQYFGPGTRLTVT.

The V gene is TRBV4-1, the J gene TRBJ1-1, with no clear D. Trimming stripped 1 base from V and 4 bases from J, with 7 bases between. From germline, CDR1 is MGHRA and CDR2 YSYEKL. CDR3 length equals 13 residues. The CDR3 is CASSQATGTEAFF. CDR3 nucleotides: TGCGCCAGCAGCCAAGCGACTGGCACTGAAGCTTTCTTT.

This clone was seen a handful of times. The V gene is TRBV7-2, the J gene TRBJ1-3, with 8 bases fitting TRBD1. V shed 5 bases and J 0 bases; nucleotides not matched to a gene: 12. This CDR3 is built from 18 residues. CDR1 is SGHTA and CDR2 is FQGNSA in the germline V gene. In DNA form, the CDR3 reads TGTGCCAGCAGCCCGTCGACAGGGGATGCCGCCTCTGGAAACACCATATATTTT. Protein product: CASSPSTGDAASGNTIYF. The complete variable domain, with remaining parts taken from reference TRBV7-2 and TRBJ1-3, reads GAGVSQSPSNKVTEKGKDVELRCDPISGHTALYWYRQSLGQGLEFLIYFQGNSAPDKSGLPSDRFSAERTGGSVSTLTIQRTQQEDSAVYLCASSPSTGDAASGNTIYFGEGSWLTVV.